This T cell receptor (beta chain) comes out of a study of shared clonotypes between healthy human individuals. Deep-level settings were used for running the assay. Genomic DNA belonging to each subset was distributed in equal measure over several immunoSEQ plates. Assay used: immunoSEQ multiplex PCR; TCRdb lists only in-frame clones, some missing. The sample records fewer than 2.5 million clones, 93% being singletons. Findings and limits, study-wide: Non-shared clonotypes showed lower generation probabilities than clonotypes common to all four donors.

A single count supports this clone. The antigen is unknown. Other DNA sequences within the sample encode an identical CDR3. Sequenced: naive CD4+ T cells from PBMCs. The subset is: CD45RA+ positively selected. The TCR sequence derives from a man between 18 and 29 years old in good health. Some clones in this sample may be carry-over from other donors' samples.

The CDR3, as DNA: TGTGCCAGCAGCACGGGTAACACTGAAGCTTTCTTT. This translates into CASSTGNTEAFF. The chain is built from TRBV7-9 and TRBJ1-1; D not certain. Trimming shortened V by 5 bases and J by 2 bases, and 6 bases separated the two germline ends. The length of the CDR3 is 12 residues. CDR1 SEHNR and CDR2 FQNEAQ come from the germline V gene (reference sequence).